Below, 9 T cell receptor beta chains from the same sample are listed, as sequenced in a study of shared clonotypes between healthy human individuals. Profiling relied on immunoSEQ multiplex PCR, and the TCRdb table lists in-frame clones only, not all of them. The sample records about 490,000 clones, approximately 79% being singletons. Material: PBMCs. The source is a woman between 40 and 55 years old in good health. Some clones in this sample may be carry-over from other donors' samples.

V gene TRBV19 combines with J gene TRBJ2-2; D unresolved. This CDR3 is built from 15 residues. The germline V gene encodes CDR1 LNHDA and CDR2 SQIVND (reference sequence). V was cut by 0 bases and J by 0 bases, with 5 bases left in between. CDR3 protein: CASSIDGPNTGELFF. For the CDR3, the DNA is TGTGCCAGTAGTATAGACGGTCCGAACACCGGGGAGCTGTTTTTT.

The rearrangement uses TRBV7-2 and TRBJ2-3; D gene uncertain. The CDR3 loop spans 15 amino acids. CDR1 and CDR2 (germline): SGHTA, FQGNSA. Trimming took 0 bases from V and 0 from J, leaving 7 bases between them. CDR3 in DNA: TGTGCCAGCAGCTTAGCGGGGTTTAGCACAGATACGCAGTATTTT. This translates into CASSLAGFSTDTQYF.

This clone was observed many times. The V gene is TRBV30, the J gene TRBJ1-3, with no clear D. V was shortened by 3 bases and J by 4 bases, with 10 bases between the two germline ends. Germline CDR1 and CDR2: GTSNPN and SVGIG (reference sequence). This CDR3 contains 13 residues. The CDR3 loop is CAWRGLGGNTIYF. CDR3 coding DNA: TGTGCCTGGAGAGGTCTGGGGGGAAACACCATATATTTT.

A few counts support this clone. V is TRBV4-1 and J is TRBJ2-5; the match to TRBD2 covers 11 bases. There are 16 residues in the CDR3. Germline V gives CDR1 MGHRA, CDR2 YSYEKL. The V gene end was trimmed by 4 bases and the J gene end by 5 bases; junction bases not matched to a gene: 9. For the CDR3, the DNA is TGCGCCAGCAGCCTCGGGCTTAGCGGGAGGGTGGAGACCCAGTACTTC. This gives the protein CASSLGLSGRVETQYF.

The chain links TRBV2 to TRBJ2-5, with no clear D. CDR3 length: 12 residues. The germline gives CDR1 SNHLY, CDR2 FYNNEI. V dropped 8 bases and J dropped 5 bases, with 12 bases sitting between them. In nucleotides, the CDR3 is TGTGCCAGCGGGCTAGTACAGGAGACCCAGTACTTC. Amino acids: CASGLVQETQYF. The full variable domain, its missing parts supplied by reference TRBV2 and TRBJ2-5, is EPEVTQTPSHQVTQMGQEVILRCVPISNHLYFYWYRQILGQKVEFLVSFYNNEISEKSEIFDDQFSVERPDGSNFTLKIRSTKLEDSAMYFCASGLVQETQYFGPGTRLLVL.

In its sample, this clone was seen a few times. The chain recombines TRBV5-8 with TRBJ2-7; perhaps D is TRBD1 or TRBD2 (5 bases each). The germline gives CDR1 SGHTS, CDR2 YDEGEE. CDR3 size: 15 residues. Trimming took off 0 bases at V and 1 base at J, with 11 bases between the two ends. CDR3 nucleotides: TGTGCCAGCAGCTTGGAGGGACCCTCATCCTACGAGCAGTACTTC. Residues: CASSLEGPSSYEQYF. The full variable domain, with the rest looked up from reference TRBV5-8 and TRBJ2-7, is EAGVTQSPTHLIKTRGQQATLRCSPISGHTSVYWYQQALGLGLQFLLWYDEGEERNRGNFPPRFSGRQFPNYSSELNVNALELEDSALYLCASSLEGPSSYEQYFGPGTRLTVT.

V gene TRBV28 combines with J gene TRBJ2-7; 10 nucleotides match TRBD1. With V trimmed by 7 bases and J by 3 bases, 9 bases remained unmatched. CDR3 size: 15 residues. CDR1 is MDHEN, CDR2 SYDVKM, per germline. The CDR3: CASTSPGTGDYEQYF. CDR3 nucleotide sequence: TGTGCCAGCACTTCGCCCGGGACAGGGGACTACGAGCAGTACTTC.

This chain connects TRBV6-5 to TRBJ2-2, with D hard to call. The CDR3 loop spans 12 amino acids. Between the trimmed V and J ends, which lost 6 bases and 6 bases, there was a span of 8 bases. Germline CDR1 is MNHEY and CDR2 is SVGAGI. The CDR3 region has the DNA TGTGCCAGCAGCCGGGCCTCCGGGGAGCTGTTTTTT. Translated: CASSRASGELFF.

The rearrangement links TRBV19 to TRBJ2-3; D perhaps matches TRBD2 (5 bases). The germline V and J ends were trimmed by 9 bases and 2 bases, with 18 bases remaining between them. The CDR3 extends over 15 amino acids. Germline V CDR1 and CDR2: LNHDA, SQIVND (reference sequence). CDR3 region: CASAPLEWDTDTQYF. DNA of the CDR3: TGTGCCAGCGCACCACTAGAGTGGGACACAGATACGCAGTATTTT.